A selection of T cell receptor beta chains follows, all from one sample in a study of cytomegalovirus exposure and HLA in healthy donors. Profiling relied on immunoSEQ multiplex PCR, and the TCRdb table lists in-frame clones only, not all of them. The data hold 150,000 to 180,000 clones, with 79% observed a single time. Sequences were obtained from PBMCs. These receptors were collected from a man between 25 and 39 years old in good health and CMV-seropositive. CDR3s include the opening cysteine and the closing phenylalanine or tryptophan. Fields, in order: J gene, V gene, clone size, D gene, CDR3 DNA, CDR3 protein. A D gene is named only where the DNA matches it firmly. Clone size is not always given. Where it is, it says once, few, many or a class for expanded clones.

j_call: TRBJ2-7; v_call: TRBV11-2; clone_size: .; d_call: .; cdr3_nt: TGTGCCAGCAGCCCGCTGAGGGGGTCCTACGAGCAGTACTTC; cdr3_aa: CASSPLRGSYEQYF
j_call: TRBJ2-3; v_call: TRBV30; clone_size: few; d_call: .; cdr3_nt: TGTGCCTGGAGTGTGGGGGGAGGCACAGATACGCAGTATTTT; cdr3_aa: CAWSVGGGTDTQYF
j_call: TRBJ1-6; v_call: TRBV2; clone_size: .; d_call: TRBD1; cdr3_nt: TGTGCCAGTATGACAGGGGGCGGTTCACCCCTCCACTTT; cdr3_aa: CASMTGGGSPLHF
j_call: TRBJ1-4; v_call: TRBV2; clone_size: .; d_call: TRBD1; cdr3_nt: TGTGCCAGCAGCCGGGACAGGGGAGGTGAAAAACTGTTTTTT; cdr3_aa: CASSRDRGGEKLFF
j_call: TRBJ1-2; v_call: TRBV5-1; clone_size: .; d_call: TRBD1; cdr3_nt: TGCGCCAGCAGCGACAGGGGAAGGGTATATGGCTACACCTTC; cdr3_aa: CASSDRGRVYGYTF
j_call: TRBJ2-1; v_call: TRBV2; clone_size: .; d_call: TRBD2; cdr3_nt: TGTGCCAGCAGTGCCAGCGGGAGCTCCTACAATGAGCAGTTCTTC; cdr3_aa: CASSASGSSYNEQFF
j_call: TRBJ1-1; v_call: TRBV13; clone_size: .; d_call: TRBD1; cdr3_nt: TGTGCCAGCCTGAAGCCAGGGGGTGACCCCAACACTGAAGCTTTCTTT; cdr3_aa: CASLKPGGDPNTEAFF
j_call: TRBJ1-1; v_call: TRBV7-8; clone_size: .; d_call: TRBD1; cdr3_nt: TGTGCCAGCAGTAACCCACAGGGGATTGAAGCTTTCTTT; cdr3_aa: CASSNPQGIEAFF
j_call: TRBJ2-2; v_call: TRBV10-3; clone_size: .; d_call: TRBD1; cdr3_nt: TGTGCCATCAGTGTGTCGGGACAGAAGAACACCGGGGAGCTGTTTTTT; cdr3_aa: CAISVSGQKNTGELFF
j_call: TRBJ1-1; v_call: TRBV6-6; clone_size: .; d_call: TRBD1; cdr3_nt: TGTGCCAGCAGTTACTCGGGACAGGGTGAAGCTTTCTTT; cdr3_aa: CASSYSGQGEAFF
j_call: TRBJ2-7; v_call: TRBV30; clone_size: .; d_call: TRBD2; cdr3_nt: TGTGCCTGGGGAGCGGGGGGGCCTCGCGAGCAGTACTTC; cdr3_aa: CAWGAGGPREQYF
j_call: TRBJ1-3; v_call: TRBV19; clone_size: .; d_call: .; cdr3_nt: TGTGCCAGTAGTCTTGGAGCAGGGGTCTCTGGAAACACCATATATTTT; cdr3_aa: CASSLGAGVSGNTIYF
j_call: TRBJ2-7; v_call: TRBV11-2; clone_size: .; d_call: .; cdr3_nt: TGTGCCAGCAGCTTAGATAGGAGCAGCGACGAGCAGTACTTC; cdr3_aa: CASSLDRSSDEQYF
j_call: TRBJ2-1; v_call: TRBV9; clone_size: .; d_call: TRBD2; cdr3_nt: TGTGCCAGCTCCGCGACTAGCGGGAGCTCCTACAATGAGCAGTTCTTC; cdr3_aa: CASSATSGSSYNEQFF
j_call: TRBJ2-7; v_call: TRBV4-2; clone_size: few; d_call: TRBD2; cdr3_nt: TGTGCCAGCAGCCAAGAGACCACTAGCGTTCCGTACTTC; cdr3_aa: CASSQETTSVPYF
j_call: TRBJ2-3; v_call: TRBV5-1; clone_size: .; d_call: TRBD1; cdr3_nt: TGCGCCAGCAGCATAATGCCCCGGGACAGGGGTTTAGATACGCAGTATTTT; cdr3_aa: CASSIMPRDRGLDTQYF
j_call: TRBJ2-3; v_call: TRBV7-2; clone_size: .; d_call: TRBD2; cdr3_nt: TGTGCCAGCAGCTTAGGGGCTAGCGGGAGTGATACGCAGTATTTT; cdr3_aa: CASSLGASGSDTQYF
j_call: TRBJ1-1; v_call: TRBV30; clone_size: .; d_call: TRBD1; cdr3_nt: TGTGCCTGGACCCAGGGGGAGAACACTGAAGCTTTCTTT; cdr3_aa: CAWTQGENTEAFF
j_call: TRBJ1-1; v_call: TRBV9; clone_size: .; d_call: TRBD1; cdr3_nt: TGTGCCAGCAGCGTAGGGGGACAGCTTTCAATGGGCACTGAAGCTTTCTTT; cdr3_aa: CASSVGGQLSMGTEAFF
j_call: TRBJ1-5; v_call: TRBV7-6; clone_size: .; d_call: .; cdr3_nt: TGTGCCAGCAGCCCGGGGACACTAAATAGCAATCAGCCCCAGCATTTT; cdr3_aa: CASSPGTLNSNQPQHF
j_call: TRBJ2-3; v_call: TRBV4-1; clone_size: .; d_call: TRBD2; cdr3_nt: TGCGCCAGCAGCACGGGACTAGCGGGAGTCACAGATACGCAGTATTTT; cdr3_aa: CASSTGLAGVTDTQYF
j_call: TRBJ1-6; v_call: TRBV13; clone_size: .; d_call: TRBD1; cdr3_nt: TGTGCCAGCAGCTCTACGGGACAGGGGAATTCACCCCTCCACTTT; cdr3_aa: CASSSTGQGNSPLHF
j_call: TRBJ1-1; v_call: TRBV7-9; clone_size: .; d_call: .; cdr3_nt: TGTGCCAGCAGCTTAGCACGGGGGAGAGGGAACACTGAAGCTTTCTTT; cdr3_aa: CASSLARGRGNTEAFF
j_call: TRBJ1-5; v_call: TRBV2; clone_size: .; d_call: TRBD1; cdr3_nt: TGTGCCAGCAGTGGGACAGGGGGAGTTCAGCCCCAGCATTTT; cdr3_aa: CASSGTGGVQPQHF
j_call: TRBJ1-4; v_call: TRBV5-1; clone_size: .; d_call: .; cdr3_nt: TGCGCCAGCAGCCGGGGTAGGGTGGACGAAAAACTGTTTTTT; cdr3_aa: CASSRGRVDEKLFF
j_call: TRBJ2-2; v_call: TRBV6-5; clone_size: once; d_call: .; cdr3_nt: TGTGCCAGCAGTTACACGCAGACGAACACCGGGGAGCTGTTTTTT; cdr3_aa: CASSYTQTNTGELFF
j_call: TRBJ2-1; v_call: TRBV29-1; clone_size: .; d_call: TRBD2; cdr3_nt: TGCAGCGTTGATAGCGGGGGAGGGGATGAGCAGTTCTTC; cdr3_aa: CSVDSGGGDEQFF
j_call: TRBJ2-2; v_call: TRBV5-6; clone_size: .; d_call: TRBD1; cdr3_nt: TGTGCCAGCAGGGCCGGGACAGGGGGCTATTACACCGGGGAGCTGTTTTTT; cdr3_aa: CASRAGTGGYYTGELFF
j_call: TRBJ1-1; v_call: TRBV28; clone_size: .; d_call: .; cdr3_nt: TGTGCCAGCAGTTCGACGGTTCGGAGGAACACTGAAGCTTTCTTT; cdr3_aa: CASSSTVRRNTEAFF
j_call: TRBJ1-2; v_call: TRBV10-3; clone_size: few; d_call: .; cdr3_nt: TGTGCCATCAGTGTCGGGGGAAACTATGGCTACACCTTC; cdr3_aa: CAISVGGNYGYTF
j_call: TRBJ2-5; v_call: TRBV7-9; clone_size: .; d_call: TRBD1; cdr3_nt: TGTGCCAGCAGTCCGACAGGGGACCTGAGAGAGACCCAGTACTTC; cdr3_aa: CASSPTGDLRETQYF
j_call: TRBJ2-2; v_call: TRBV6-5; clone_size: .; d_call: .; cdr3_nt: TGTGCCAGCAGTTACAAACGGGGAATCACCGGGGAGCTGTTTTTT; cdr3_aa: CASSYKRGITGELFF
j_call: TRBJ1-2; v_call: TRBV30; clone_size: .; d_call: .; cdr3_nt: TGTGCCTGGACACAGGGAATTAACTATGGCTACACCTTC; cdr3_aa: CAWTQGINYGYTF
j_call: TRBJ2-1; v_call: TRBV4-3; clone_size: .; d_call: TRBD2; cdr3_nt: TGCGCCAGCAGCCACACTAGCGGGTGGGAGAATGAGCAGTTCTTC; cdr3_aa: CASSHTSGWENEQFF
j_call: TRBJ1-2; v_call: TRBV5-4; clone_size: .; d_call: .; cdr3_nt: TGTGCCAGCAGCTTACAGACAGCGATCTATGGCTACACCTTC; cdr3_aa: CASSLQTAIYGYTF
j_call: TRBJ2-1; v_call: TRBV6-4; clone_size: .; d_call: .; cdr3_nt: TGTGCCAGCAGTGATACTGAACAGGGAGGGTACAATGAGCAGTTCTTC; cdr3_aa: CASSDTEQGGYNEQFF